This T cell receptor beta chain is drawn from a study of blood T cells in healthy people across ages. The CDR3 spans 15 residues. CDR1 MGHRA and CDR2 YSYEKL come from the germline V gene. Trimming took 3 bases from V and 1 from J; bases not matched to a gene: 6. Primers used in a second PCR of about 7 to 12 cycles were a sample-barcoded 5' primer and a J-beta primer mix. TCRdb re-analysed the 5' RACE reads in MiXCR, keeping a single row per CDR3 protein. The sample records just over 1 million distinct CDR3 sequences, 35% to 55% being singletons. Sequenced input: blood. The gene calls are TRBV4-1 and TRBJ2-7, with 7 positions matching TRBD1. The TCR comes from a woman in her fifties or sixties in good health. CDR3 nucleotide sequence: TGCGCCAGCAGCCAGACAGGGAGCAGGTCCTACGAGCAGTACTTC. This sequence encodes CASSQTGSRSYEQYF.